This T cell receptor beta chain stems from a study of cytomegalovirus exposure and HLA in healthy donors. The study, taken as a whole, reports: The records held CMV serostatus as the only immune exposure information.

A multiplex PCR was run with 60 Vbeta primers and 13 Jbeta primers. Only in-frame clones appear in the TCRdb table, and some are missing; sequencing was by immunoSEQ multiplex PCR. The data show 100,000 to 150,000 clones, with about 80% seen just once and about 1.8% held by the top ten. V lost 3 bases and J 10 bases, leaving 10 bases between the germline ends. In germline, CDR1 is MNHEY, CDR2 SVGAGI. The CDR3 sequence is 12 residues long. Comments on this clone: Its specificity is unknown.

The clonotype originates from a woman aged 45 to 65 in good health and CMV-seronegative. Sequenced sample: PBMCs. V is TRBV6-5 and J is TRBJ2-1; maybe TRBD2 (5 bases). In DNA form, the CDR3 reads TGTGCCAGCAGTTATCGAGGGAGCGAGCAGTTCTTC. Its translation: CASSYRGSEQFF.